Described below is a single TCR beta chain sequence and its context. CDR3 length: 13 residues. Trimming removed 8 bases from V and 9 bases from J; junction bases left unmatched: 9. CDR1 is MNHNS and CDR2 is SASEGT in the germline V gene. This entry is derived from a study of shared clonotypes between healthy human individuals. Clones were sequenced by immunoSEQ multiplex PCR, and TCRdb holds only the in-frame ones, with some missing. The data show roughly 2.4 million clones, around 95% seen once. Sequenced input: naive CD4+ T cells sorted from blood. Stated subset: CD45RA+ positively selected. The receptor's source is a man younger than 35 in good health. This chain uses TRBV6-1 with TRBJ2-1, with TRBD2 matching over 8 bases. The CDR3 DNA follows: TGTGCCAGCCGGGCGGGGGGAGTCGGTGAGCAGTTCTTC. Its translation: CASRAGGVGEQFF.